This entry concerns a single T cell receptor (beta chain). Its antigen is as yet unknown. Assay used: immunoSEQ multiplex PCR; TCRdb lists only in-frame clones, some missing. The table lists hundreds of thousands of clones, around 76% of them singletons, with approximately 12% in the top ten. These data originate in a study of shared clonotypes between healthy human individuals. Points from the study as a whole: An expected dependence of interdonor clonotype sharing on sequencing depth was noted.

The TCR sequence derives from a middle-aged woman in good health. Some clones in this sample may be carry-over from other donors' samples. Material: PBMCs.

The CDR3 spells CASRLPPGGYSNQPQHF. In nucleotides, the CDR3 is TGTGCCAGCAGACTCCCGCCAGGGGGGTATAGCAATCAGCCCCAGCATTTT. The genes are TRBV28 and TRBJ1-5; 7 bases align to TRBD1. J lost 0 bases, V lost 6 bases, and 11 bases had no gene match. CDR1 and CDR2 (germline): MDHEN, SYDVKM. This CDR3 has 17 residues.